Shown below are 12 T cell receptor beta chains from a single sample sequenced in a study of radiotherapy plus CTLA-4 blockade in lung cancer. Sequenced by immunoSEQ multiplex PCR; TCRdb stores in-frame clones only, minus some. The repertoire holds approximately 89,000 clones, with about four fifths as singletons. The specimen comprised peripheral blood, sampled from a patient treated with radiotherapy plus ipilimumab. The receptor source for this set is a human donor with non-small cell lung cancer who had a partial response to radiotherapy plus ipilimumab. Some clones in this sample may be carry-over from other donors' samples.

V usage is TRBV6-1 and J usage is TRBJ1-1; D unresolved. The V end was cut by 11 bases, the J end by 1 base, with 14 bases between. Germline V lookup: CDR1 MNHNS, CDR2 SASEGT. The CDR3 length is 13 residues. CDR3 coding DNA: TGTGCCGGCGGGCAGGTCCGGAACACTGAAGCTTTCTTT. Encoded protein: CAGGQVRNTEAFF.

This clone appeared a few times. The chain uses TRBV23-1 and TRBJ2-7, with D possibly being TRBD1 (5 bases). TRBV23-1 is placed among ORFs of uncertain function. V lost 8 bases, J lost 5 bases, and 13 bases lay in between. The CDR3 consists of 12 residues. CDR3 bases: TGCGCCAGCGCCTCAGGGTGGAACGAGCAGTACTTC. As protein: CASASGWNEQYF.

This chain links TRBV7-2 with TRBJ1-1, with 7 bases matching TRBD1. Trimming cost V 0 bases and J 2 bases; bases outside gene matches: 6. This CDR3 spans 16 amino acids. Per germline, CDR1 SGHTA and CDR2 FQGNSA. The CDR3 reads CASSLATTGLNTEAFF. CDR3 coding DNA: TGTGCCAGCAGCTTAGCCACGACAGGGTTAAACACTGAAGCTTTCTTT.

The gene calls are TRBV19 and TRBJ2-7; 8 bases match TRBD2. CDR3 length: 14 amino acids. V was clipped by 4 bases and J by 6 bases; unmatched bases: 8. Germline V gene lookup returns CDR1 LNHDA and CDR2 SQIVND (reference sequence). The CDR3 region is CASSKGLGLIEQYF. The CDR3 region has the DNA TGTGCCAGTAGTAAGGGACTAGGATTGATCGAGCAGTACTTC.

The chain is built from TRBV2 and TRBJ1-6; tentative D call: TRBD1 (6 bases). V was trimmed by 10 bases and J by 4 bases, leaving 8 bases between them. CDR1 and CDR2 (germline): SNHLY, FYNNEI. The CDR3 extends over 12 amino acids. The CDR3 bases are TGTGCCACCGGACAGTATAATTCACCCCTCCACTTT. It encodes CATGQYNSPLHF.

The CDR3 DNA follows: TGTGCCAGCCAGGGCCAGGGCGAGCAGTACTTC. It translates to CASQGQGEQYF. The chain is built from TRBV6-5 and TRBJ2-7; possible D gene TRBD1, 5 bases. The CDR3 runs 11 residues. Germline values: CDR1 MNHEY, CDR2 SVGAGI. V was trimmed by 8 bases and J by 6 bases, leaving 11 bases between them.

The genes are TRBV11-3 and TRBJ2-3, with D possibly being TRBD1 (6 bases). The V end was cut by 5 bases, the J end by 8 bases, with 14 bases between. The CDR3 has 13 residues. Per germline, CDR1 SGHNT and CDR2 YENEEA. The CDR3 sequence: CASSQGPGATQYF. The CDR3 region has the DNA TGTGCCAGCAGCCAGGGGCCGGGCGCTACGCAGTATTTT.

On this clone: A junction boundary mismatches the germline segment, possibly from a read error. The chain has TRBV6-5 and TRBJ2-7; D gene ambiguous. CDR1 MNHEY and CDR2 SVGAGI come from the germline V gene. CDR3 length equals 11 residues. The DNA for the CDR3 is TGTGCCAGCGGTTTCGGCGGAATCTCGGCCTTC. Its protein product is CASGFGGISAF.

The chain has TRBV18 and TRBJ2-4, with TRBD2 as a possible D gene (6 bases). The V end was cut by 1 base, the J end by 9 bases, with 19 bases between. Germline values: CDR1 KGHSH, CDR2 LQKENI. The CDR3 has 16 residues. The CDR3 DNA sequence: TGTGCCAGCTCACCACAAGGGGCCCCCATGGGAGGCATTCAGTACTTC. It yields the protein CASSPQGAPMGGIQYF.

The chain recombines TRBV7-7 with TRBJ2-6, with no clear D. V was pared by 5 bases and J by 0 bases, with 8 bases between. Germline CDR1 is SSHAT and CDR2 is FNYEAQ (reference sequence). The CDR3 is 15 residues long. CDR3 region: CASSPQFSGANVLTF. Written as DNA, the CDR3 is TGTGCCAGCAGCCCACAATTCTCTGGGGCCAACGTCCTGACTTTC.

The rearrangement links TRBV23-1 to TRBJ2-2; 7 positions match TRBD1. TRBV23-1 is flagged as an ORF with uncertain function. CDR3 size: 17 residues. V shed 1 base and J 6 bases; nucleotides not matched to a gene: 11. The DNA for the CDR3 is TGCGCCAGCAGTCAATGCCGGGCTTGTACAGGGGCCGGGGAGCTGTTTTTT. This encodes CASSQCRACTGAGELFF.

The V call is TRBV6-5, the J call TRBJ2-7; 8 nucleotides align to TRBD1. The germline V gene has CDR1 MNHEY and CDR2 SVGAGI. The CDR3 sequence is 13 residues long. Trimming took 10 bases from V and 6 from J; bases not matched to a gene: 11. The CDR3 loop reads CATVPDRAGEQYF. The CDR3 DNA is TGTGCCACCGTCCCGGACAGGGCCGGCGAGCAGTACTTC.